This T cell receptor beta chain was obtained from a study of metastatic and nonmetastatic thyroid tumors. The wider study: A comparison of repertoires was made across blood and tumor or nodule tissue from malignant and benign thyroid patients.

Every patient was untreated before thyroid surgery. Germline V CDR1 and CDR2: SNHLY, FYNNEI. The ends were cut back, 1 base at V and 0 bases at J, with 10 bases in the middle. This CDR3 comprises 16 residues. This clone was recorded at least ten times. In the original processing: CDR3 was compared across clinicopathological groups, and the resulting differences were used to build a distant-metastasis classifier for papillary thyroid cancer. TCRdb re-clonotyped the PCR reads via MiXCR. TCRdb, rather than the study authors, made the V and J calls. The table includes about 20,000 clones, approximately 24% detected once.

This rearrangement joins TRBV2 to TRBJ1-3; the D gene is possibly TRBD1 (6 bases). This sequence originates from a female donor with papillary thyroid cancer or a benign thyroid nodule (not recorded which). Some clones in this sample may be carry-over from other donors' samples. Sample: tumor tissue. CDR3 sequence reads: CASSEVGQSSGNTIYF. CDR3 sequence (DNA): TGTGCCAGCAGTGAAGTTGGACAGAGCTCTGGAAACACCATATATTTT.